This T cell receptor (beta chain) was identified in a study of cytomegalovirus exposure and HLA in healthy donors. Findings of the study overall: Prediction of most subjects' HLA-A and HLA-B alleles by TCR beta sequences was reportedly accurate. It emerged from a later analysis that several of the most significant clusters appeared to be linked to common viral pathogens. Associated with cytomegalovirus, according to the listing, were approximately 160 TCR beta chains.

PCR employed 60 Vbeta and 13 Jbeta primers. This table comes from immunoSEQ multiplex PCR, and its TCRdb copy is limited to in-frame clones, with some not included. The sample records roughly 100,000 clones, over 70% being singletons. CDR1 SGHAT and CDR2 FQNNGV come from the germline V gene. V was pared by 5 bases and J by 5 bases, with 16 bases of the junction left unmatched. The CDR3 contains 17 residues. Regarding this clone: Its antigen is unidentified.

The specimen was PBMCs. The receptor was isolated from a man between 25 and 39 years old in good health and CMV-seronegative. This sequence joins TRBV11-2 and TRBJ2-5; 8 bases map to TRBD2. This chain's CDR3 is CASSKGLGATLSETQYF. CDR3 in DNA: TGTGCCAGCAGCAAGGGACTAGGAGCCACCCTTAGTGAGACCCAGTACTTC.